This TCR beta chain was identified during a study of blood T cell repertoires in COVID-19 (dated by TCRdb to about 2020). A note on the overall study: Samples covering the acute and convalescent phases of COVID-19 were provided by collaborators in the United States, Italy and Spain. The sample metadata nearly always contained a de-identified subject ID, COVID-19 status, age in years and sex. The material from the prospective study consisted of cDNA or gDNA derived from T cells, B-cell-depleted T cells, or PBMCs. A freely available public database, intended as a resource for researchers studying the immune response to SARS-CoV-2, is where the repertoires were released. HLA class I and class II types, where available, came from metadata supplied by the sample provider rather than from assay-based typing. The dataset comprised deeply sampled blood TCRbeta repertoires from subjects exposed to, actively infected with, or recovered from COVID-19. The samples were drawn from the first 160 participants of the ongoing ImmuneRACE study and from more than 1,000 subjects provided by 6 global collaborators.

In Seattle, one collaborating source enrolled patients while the infection was active and tracked those patients longitudinally over the course of disease. Collaborating institutions collected whole blood in K2EDTA tubes following their own protocols. For TCRbeta analysis, collaborator samples were shipped as frozen whole blood, as isolated PBMCs, or as DNA extracted from either sample type. The study at large found these results: The quantity of clinical and demographic metadata differed by source and by participant and was supplied without curation.

TCRbeta CDR3 regions were amplified from genomic DNA by means of the immunoSEQ Assay, a bias-controlled multiplex PCR. The study's processing was this. Within the assay, amplification of reference gene primers was used to estimate how many nucleated cells each sample contained. To quantify the absolute abundance of each unique TCRbeta CDR3 rearrangement, sequence reads were collapsed and filtered. For each sample, productive Simpson clonality was calculated as the square root of Simpson's diversity index over productive rearrangements. TCRdb stores this immuneACCESS table with in-frame sequences only. Part of the clones is absent; in the studies checked, under half of the shortfall reflects unresolved V genes, and no reason is known for the rest. V, J and clone size are taken as reported in that table, and D and trimming were inferred from the DNA itself. The sample data list fewer than 350,000 clones, and about 91% of these were observed just once. The ten largest clonotypes hold 1.5% to 2% of the sample.

For CDR1 and CDR2, the germline V gene lists MNHNS and SASEGT. Trimming takes 2 bases off V and 5 bases off J; junction bases not matched to a gene: 6. Measured from the cysteine to the phenylalanine, the CDR3 is 16 residues long. The DNA shown is the 48-base CDR3, in frame from base 1. This clone was recorded only once. Its antigen specificity is not known. Base qualities are not recorded, but no much larger clone differs from it by a single base. The TCR comes from a woman between 25 and 40 years old with COVID-19, enrolled during active disease. The source material was peripheral blood. The V gene is TRBV6-1 and the J gene is TRBJ1-2, with 12 bases aligning to TRBD1. CDR3 loop: CASSEIPGQGAYGYTF. The nucleotide sequence reads as follows: TGTGCCAGCAGTGAAATACCGGGACAGGGGGCTTATGGCTACACCTTC.